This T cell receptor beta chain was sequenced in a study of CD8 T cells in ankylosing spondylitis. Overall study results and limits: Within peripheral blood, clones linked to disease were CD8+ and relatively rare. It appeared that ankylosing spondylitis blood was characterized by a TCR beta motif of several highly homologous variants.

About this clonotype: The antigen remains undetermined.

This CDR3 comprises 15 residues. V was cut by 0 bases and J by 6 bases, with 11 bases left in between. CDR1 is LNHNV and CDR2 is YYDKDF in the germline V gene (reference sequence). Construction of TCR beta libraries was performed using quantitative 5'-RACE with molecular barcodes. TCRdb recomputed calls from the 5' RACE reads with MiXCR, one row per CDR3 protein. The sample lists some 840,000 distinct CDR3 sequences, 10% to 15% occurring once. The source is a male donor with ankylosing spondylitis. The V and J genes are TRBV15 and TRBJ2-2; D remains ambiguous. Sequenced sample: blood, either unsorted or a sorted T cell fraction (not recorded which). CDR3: CATSRDRQAPGELFF. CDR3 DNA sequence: TGTGCCACCAGCAGAGATAGGCAGGCCCCCGGGGAGCTGTTTTTT.